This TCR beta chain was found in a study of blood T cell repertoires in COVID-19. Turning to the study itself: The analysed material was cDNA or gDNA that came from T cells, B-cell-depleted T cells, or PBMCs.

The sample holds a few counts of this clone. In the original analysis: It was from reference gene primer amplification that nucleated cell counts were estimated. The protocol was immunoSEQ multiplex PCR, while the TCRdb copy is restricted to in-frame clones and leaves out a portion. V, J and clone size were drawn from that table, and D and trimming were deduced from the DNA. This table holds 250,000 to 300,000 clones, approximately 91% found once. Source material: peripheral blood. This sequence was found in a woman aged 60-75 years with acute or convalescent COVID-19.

CDR3 nucleotide sequence: TGCGCCAGCAGCTCGACAGGGACCTACGAGCAGTACTTC. This codes for CASSSTGTYEQYF. J is TRBJ2-7 and V is TRBV5-1; 7 bases agree with TRBD1. Losses at the gene ends were 3 bases for V and 2 bases for J; bases not matched to a gene: 2. CDR1 is SGHRS, CDR2 YFSETQ, per germline. This CDR3 region has 13 residues.